Below, 12 T cell receptor beta chains from the same sample are listed, as sequenced in a study of blood T cell repertoires in COVID-19. Sequencing was performed with immunoSEQ multiplex PCR; in TCRdb, only in-frame clones are kept and a portion is missing. Of some 350,000 clones listed, 88% are singletons. Sequenced sample: peripheral blood. The receptors were gathered from a woman in her 70s with COVID-19, enrolled during active disease.

The chain combines TRBV29-1 with TRBJ2-3; D gene uncertain. Trimming took off 6 bases at V and 1 base at J, with 11 bases between the two ends. Germline CDR1 SQVTM, CDR2 ANQGSEA. The CDR3 extends over 13 amino acids. The CDR3: CSVRGPRTDTQYF. The CDR3 nucleotides read TGCAGCGTCCGAGGCCCTCGCACAGATACGCAGTATTTT.

The chain has TRBV5-6 and TRBJ1-2, with D tentatively TRBD1 (5 bases). The CDR3 loop spans 14 amino acids. Germline CDR1 reads SGHDT; CDR2 reads YYEEEE. The V end was cut by 6 bases, the J end by 2 bases, with 14 bases between. The CDR3 loop is CASIRGERNYGYTF. Written as DNA, the CDR3 is TGTGCCAGCATCCGGGGGGAAAGGAACTATGGCTACACCTTC.

V usage is TRBV5-1 and J usage is TRBJ2-5; TRBD1 agrees at 7 bases. CDR3 size: 13 residues. Germline V CDR1 and CDR2: SGHRS, YFSETQ. V lost 2 bases, J lost 3 bases, and 1 base stayed unmatched. CDR3 sequence: CASSFDREETQYF. DNA of the CDR3: TGCGCCAGCAGCTTCGACAGGGAAGAGACCCAGTACTTC. The full variable domain, with the rest looked up from reference TRBV5-1 and TRBJ2-5, is KAGVTQTPRYLIKTRGQQVTLSCSPISGHRSVSWYQQTPGQGLQFLFEYFSETQRNKGNFPGRFSGRQFSNSRSEMNVSTLELGDSALYLCASSFDREETQYFGPGTRLLVL.

This chain connects TRBV19 to TRBJ2-7, with D perhaps matching TRBD1 (6 bases). This CDR3 is 16 amino acids long. V was trimmed by 1 base and J by 0 bases, leaving 13 bases between them. The germline V gene has CDR1 LNHDA and CDR2 SQIVND (reference sequence). CDR3 amino acids: CASSIGTDRISYEQYF. For the CDR3, the DNA is TGTGCCAGTAGTATAGGTACGGACAGAATCTCCTACGAGCAGTACTTC.

This sequence joins TRBV6-5 and TRBJ2-1; D remains unclear. This CDR3 is 11 amino acids long. Deletions cut 6 bases from V and 6 bases from J, with 6 bases between. Germline V gene sequence: CDR1 MNHEY, CDR2 SVGAGI. CDR3 amino acids: CASRIFNEQFF. The CDR3 DNA reads as TGTGCCAGCAGAATATTCAATGAGCAGTTCTTC.

The V and J genes are TRBV19 and TRBJ2-1; the match to TRBD1 covers 11 bases. This CDR3 is 15 amino acids long. Trimming at V came to 3 bases and at J to 7 bases, leaving 5 bases not matched to a gene. Germline V lookup: CDR1 LNHDA, CDR2 SQIVND (reference sequence). Here the CDR3 reads CASSIGQGARNEQFF. In DNA, the CDR3 is TGTGCCAGTAGTATTGGACAGGGGGCGAGGAATGAGCAGTTCTTC.

The chain couples TRBV7-2 to TRBJ1-2, with D possibly being TRBD1 (6 bases). CDR3 size: 14 residues. The V end lost 3 bases, the J end lost 5 bases, and 13 bases lay between the germline ends. CDR1 SGHTA and CDR2 FQGNSA come from the germline V gene. The CDR3 region has the DNA TGTGCCAGCAGCTTTACAGGGAGTAAATATGGCTACACCTTC. Translated: CASSFTGSKYGYTF. Filled out from reference TRBV7-2 and TRBJ1-2, the complete variable domain reads GAGVSQSPSNKVTEKGKDVELRCDPISGHTALYWYRQSLGQGLEFLIYFQGNSAPDKSGLPSDRFSAERTGGSVSTLTIQRTQQEDSAVYLCASSFTGSKYGYTFGSGTRLTVV.

The chain has TRBV11-2 and TRBJ1-2, with D possibly TRBD1 on 5 matching bases. The germline gives CDR1 SGHAT, CDR2 FQNNGV. The CDR3 runs 14 residues. V shed 4 bases and J shed 6 bases, with 15 bases lying between them. The chain's CDR3 is CASSYNRNWDGYTF. The DNA for the CDR3 is TGTGCCAGCAGCTATAACAGGAATTGGGATGGCTACACCTTC. Full variable domain (outside the CDR3, taken from reference TRBV11-2 and TRBJ1-2): EAGVAQSPRYKIIEKRQSVAFWCNPISGHATLYWYQQILGQGPKLLIQFQNNGVVDDSQLPKDRFSAERLKGVDSTLKIQPAKLEDSAVYLCASSYNRNWDGYTFGSGTRLTVV.

CDR3 DNA sequence: TGTGCCACCAGTGAGCGCGGACAGAACACTGAAGCTTTCTTT. It yields the protein CATSERGQNTEAFF. The rearrangement uses TRBV24-1 and TRBJ1-1; perhaps TRBD1 as D (5 bases). The CDR3 is 14 amino acids. Germline loops: CDR1 KGHDR, CDR2 SFDVKD. V lost 4 bases, J lost 1 base, and 9 bases lay in between.

The J gene is TRBJ2-3, the V gene TRBV10-3; 11 positions agree with TRBD2. This CDR3 is built from 18 residues. Trimming at V came to 2 bases and at J to 3 bases, leaving 10 bases not matched to a gene. CDR1 ENHRY and CDR2 SYGVKD come from the germline V gene. CDR3 in DNA: TGTGCCATCAGTGAGCGGTATTCGACTAGCGGGGAAACAGATACGCAGTATTTT. This codes for CAISERYSTSGETDTQYF.

The chain has TRBV14 and TRBJ2-2; TRBD2 matches at 14 bases. CDR1 is SGHDN and CDR2 is FVKESK in the germline V gene. This CDR3 comprises 18 residues. J lost 1 base, V lost 4 bases, and 5 bases had no gene match. The CDR3 region has the DNA TGTGCCAGCAGCCTGAGGACTAGCGGGGGGATGAACACCGGGGAGCTGTTTTTT. The encoded protein is CASSLRTSGGMNTGELFF.

This clone showed up just once. Other DNA variants within this sample encode the same CDR3. The CDR3 here is CATSGTGNQPQHF. CDR3 DNA: TGTGCCACCAGCGGGACAGGGAATCAGCCCCAGCATTTT. The genes are TRBV24-1 and TRBJ1-5, with TRBD1 identical over 9 bases. Trimming at V came to 7 bases and at J to 4 bases, leaving 1 base not matched to a gene. The CDR3 sequence is 13 residues long. The germline gives CDR1 KGHDR, CDR2 SFDVKD.